These 4 T cell receptor beta chains share one sample of origin, sequenced in a study of blood T cells in healthy people across ages. The use of a sample-barcoded 5' primer and a J-beta primer mix characterized a second PCR of about 7 to 12 cycles. MiXCR, applied by TCRdb to the 5' RACE reads, yields one record per CDR3 protein. In the table there are fewer than 900,000 distinct CDR3 sequences, about 36% of which are singletons. Sequenced input: blood. Receptor source: a man aged 18-30 years in good health.

This clonotype was counted many times. The chain recombines TRBV20-1 with TRBJ2-3; 9 bases agree with TRBD1. Per the germline V gene, CDR1 is DFQATT and CDR2 is SNEGSKA (reference sequence). The CDR3 contains 15 residues. The junction had 7 bases not matched to a gene; V was cut back by 1 base and J by 5 bases. CDR3 sequence (DNA): TGCAGTGCTAGAGGGACAGGGGTTTTCATAGATACGCAGTATTTT. Translation: CSARGTGVFIDTQYF.

In this sample, this clonotype turned up a few times. V and J are TRBV4-3 and TRBJ1-5; 9 bases map to TRBD1. Germline V gene data show CDR1 as LGHNA and CDR2 as YSLEER. J gave up 6 bases and V 0 bases, and 6 bases lay outside the gene matches. This CDR3 spans 16 amino acids. The CDR3 spells CASSQDRTGESQPQHF. The CDR3 region has the DNA TGCGCCAGCAGCCAAGATAGGACAGGGGAAAGTCAGCCCCAGCATTTT.

This chain connects TRBV6-4 to TRBJ2-7; D might be TRBD2 (6 bases). The germline V and J ends were trimmed by 2 bases and 7 bases, with 15 bases remaining between them. CDR1 and CDR2 from the germline V gene are MRHNA and SNTAGT. This CDR3 has 14 residues. CDR3 coding DNA: TGTGCCAGCAGTGACGACGGGGGTTTCGGGGAGCAGTACTTC. This codes for CASSDDGGFGEQYF.

The chain links TRBV7-2 to TRBJ2-3, with 9 bases matching TRBD2. The germline gives CDR1 SGHTA, CDR2 FQGNSA. The J segment lost 6 bases and the V segment lost 4 bases, leaving 11 bases of the junction unmatched. The CDR3 spans 16 residues. DNA of the CDR3: TGTGCCAGCAGCTCACAGGAGCGGGGGGCCGTTGATACGCAGTATTTT. Translating gives CASSSQERGAVDTQYF.